One and the same sample provided the 32 T cell receptor beta chains below, sequenced in a study of blood T cell repertoires in COVID-19. The data were produced by immunoSEQ multiplex PCR, yet TCRdb's version contains in-frame clones alone and is incomplete. Of 40,000 to 55,000 clones listed, over 70% are singletons. Specimen: peripheral blood. Receptors originate from a man in his sixties or seventies with acute or convalescent COVID-19.

The chain is built from TRBV7-9 and TRBJ2-2; 8 nucleotides align to TRBD1. The CDR3 sequence is 16 residues long. The V and J ends lost 1 base and 4 bases, in that order; junction bases with no gene match: 5. Germline CDR1 is SEHNR and CDR2 is FQNEAQ (reference sequence). The CDR3 nucleotides are TGTGCCAGCAGCTTAGGGGGGACAGGCCCCACCGGGGAGCTGTTTTTT. Translated: CASSLGGTGPTGELFF.

The gene calls are TRBV4-2 and TRBJ1-2; 7 positions match TRBD1. The CDR3 totals 15 residues. CDR1 and CDR2 (germline): LGHNA, YNFKEQ. V lost 0 bases, J lost 4 bases, and 5 bases stayed unmatched. CDR3 sequence: CASSQEGTVSYGYTF. The CDR3 DNA follows: TGTGCCAGCAGCCAAGAGGGGACAGTTAGCTATGGCTACACCTTC.

The chain is built from TRBV7-3 and TRBJ1-1; 7 bases fit TRBD1. Trimming took 0 bases from V and 0 from J; bases not matched to a gene: 4. Germline lookup yields CDR1 SGHTA and CDR2 FQGTGA. The CDR3 is 16 amino acids. Here the CDR3 reads CASSLTGGTVNTEAFF. In nucleotides, the CDR3 is TGTGCCAGCAGCTTAACAGGAGGGACAGTGAACACTGAAGCTTTCTTT.

The gene calls are TRBV19 and TRBJ1-1; no reliable D call. With 3 bases removed from V and 1 base from J, the gap between germline ends came to 9 bases. The length of the CDR3 is 14 residues. Per germline, CDR1 LNHDA and CDR2 SQIVND (reference sequence). This CDR3 reads CASSIGRSNTEAFF. CDR3 coding DNA: TGTGCCAGTAGTATCGGCAGGTCGAACACTGAAGCTTTCTTT.

The DNA for the CDR3 is TGTGCCAGCTCATTAAAGAGAGTCCTGAACACTGAAGCTTTCTTT. Protein product: CASSLKRVLNTEAFF. This rearrangement joins TRBV18 to TRBJ1-1; the D is unclear. V lost 5 bases, J lost 0 bases, and 13 bases lay in between. The CDR3 consists of 15 residues. From germline, CDR1 is KGHSH and CDR2 LQKENI.

The chain joins TRBV2 to TRBJ1-2, with D tentatively TRBD1 (5 bases). V was clipped by 5 bases and J by 1 base, with 8 bases between them. Germline values: CDR1 SNHLY, CDR2 FYNNEI. CDR3 length equals 13 residues. CDR3 protein: CASSPDSNYGYTF. The CDR3 DNA follows: TGTGCCAGCAGTCCAGACAGTAACTATGGCTACACCTTC.

The chain joins TRBV19 to TRBJ1-5; 7 bases map to TRBD1. The CDR3 has 15 residues. The germline V gene encodes CDR1 LNHDA and CDR2 SQIVND (reference sequence). The junction had 15 bases not matched to a gene; V was cut back by 7 bases and J by 9 bases. CDR3 in amino acids: CASIPGRGLNSPQHF. CDR3 DNA sequence: TGTGCCAGTATCCCCGGAAGGGGGCTAAATTCGCCCCAGCATTTT. Supplemented by reference TRBV19 and TRBJ1-5, the full variable domain reads DGGITQSPKYLFRKEGQNVTLSCEQNLNHDAMYWYRQDPGQGLRLIYYSQIVNDFQKGDIAEGYSVSREKKESFPLTVTSAQKNPTAFYLCASIPGRGLNSPQHFGDGTRLSIL.

The rearrangement uses TRBV5-1 and TRBJ2-2; TRBD2 matches at 11 bases. Germline V gene lookup returns CDR1 SGHRS and CDR2 YFSETQ. V dropped 3 bases and J dropped 4; count of bases not matched to a gene: 5. This CDR3 comprises 16 residues. The CDR3 DNA is TGCGCCAGCAGCTCACCGACTAGCGGGGTCACCGGGGAGCTGTTTTTT. It is translated as CASSSPTSGVTGELFF.

V and J are TRBV4-2 and TRBJ1-6; 7 bases are a match to TRBD1. From germline, CDR1 is LGHNA and CDR2 YNFKEQ. This CDR3 is built from 15 residues. J was trimmed by 5 bases and V by 4 bases; bases with no gene match: 5. The CDR3 DNA follows: TGTGCCAGCAGCCTCGGGACAGCCAATAATTCACCCCTCCACTTT. Translating gives CASSLGTANNSPLHF.

V usage is TRBV5-1 and J usage is TRBJ1-1, with a weak D call TRBD1 (6 bases). CDR1 and CDR2 from the germline V gene are SGHRS and YFSETQ. The CDR3 contains 15 residues. V lost 4 bases and J lost 1, with 14 bases in between. This CDR3 reads CASSPLQGSNTEAFF. In nucleotides, the CDR3 is TGCGCCAGCAGCCCTTTACAGGGATCGAACACTGAAGCTTTCTTT.

The chain combines TRBV7-2 with TRBJ2-7, with D tentatively TRBD2 (5 bases). Germline CDR1 is SGHTA and CDR2 is FQGNSA. V shed 2 bases and J shed 3 bases, with 11 bases lying between them. CDR3 length: 14 residues. CDR3 nucleotide sequence: TGTGCCAGCAGCTTATCGGACTCCTACTACGAGCAGTACTTC. As protein: CASSLSDSYYEQYF.

The rearrangement joins TRBV7-3 to TRBJ1-5; 10 positions agree with TRBD1. Losses at the gene ends were 7 bases for V and 5 bases for J; bases not matched to a gene: 11. Germline CDR1 is SGHTA and CDR2 is FQGTGA. This CDR3 is 16 amino acids long. The CDR3 sequence is CASTLRQGAAHQPQHF. The DNA of the CDR3 is TGTGCCAGCACCCTGAGACAGGGGGCAGCCCATCAGCCCCAGCATTTT. The full variable domain, with the rest looked up from reference TRBV7-3 and TRBJ1-5, is GAGVSQTPSNKVTEKGKYVELRCDPISGHTALYWYRQSLGQGPEFLIYFQGTGAADDSGLPNDRFFAVRPEGSVSTLKIQRTERGDSAVYLCASTLRQGAAHQPQHFGDGTRLSIL.

The chain carries TRBV7-2 and TRBJ1-1, with D possibly TRBD1 on 5 matching bases. The V gene's germline CDR1 is SGHTA and CDR2 FQGNSA. This CDR3 has 15 amino acids. Trimming left V 5 bases short and J 2 bases short, with 15 bases between. CDR3 residues: CASSLPGGANTEAFF. The CDR3, as DNA: TGTGCCAGCAGCCTCCCAGGAGGGGCCAACACTGAAGCTTTCTTT.

The V call is TRBV19, the J call TRBJ1-2, with 8 bases aligning to TRBD1. CDR3 size: 15 residues. V dropped 7 bases and J dropped 8; count of bases not matched to a gene: 15. Germline assignment: CDR1 LNHDA and CDR2 SQIVND (reference sequence). CDR3 bases: TGTGCCAGTACCCCGGCAGGGGGCTTCGGGGGAGGCTACACCTTC. This translates into CASTPAGGFGGGYTF.

This clone has only one observation. J is TRBJ2-5 and V is TRBV11-1; TRBD2 agrees at 11 bases. The CDR3 spans 17 residues. Germline V lookup: CDR1 SGHAT, CDR2 FQDESV (reference sequence). Germline trimming cut 0 bases from V and 1 base from J; bases unmatched to any gene: 4. As DNA, the CDR3 is TGTGCCAGCAGCTTAGCAGGGCTAGCGGGGGGCCAAGAGACCCAGTACTTC. Translated: CASSLAGLAGGQETQYF. The full variable domain, in which reference TRBV11-1 and TRBJ2-5 provide the parts outside the CDR3, is EAEVAQSPRYKITEKSQAVAFWCDPISGHATLYWYRQILGQGPELLVQFQDESVVDDSQLPKDRFSAERLKGVDSTLKIQPAELGDSAMYLCASSLAGLAGGQETQYFGPGTRLLVL.

The chain employs TRBV3-1 (or the pseudogene TRBV3-2) and TRBJ2-5, with D perhaps matching TRBD2 (7 bases). Looked up from germline, CDR1 is LGHDT and CDR2 is YNNKEL (reference sequence). V was cut by 4 bases and J by 2 bases, with 23 bases left in between. CDR3 length: 18 amino acids. The CDR3 reads CASSLNSLGGGFQETQYF. The CDR3 coding sequence is TGTGCCAGCAGCCTAAATTCCTTAGGGGGGGGGTTTCAAGAGACCCAGTACTTC.

The genes are TRBV5-1 and TRBJ1-2; TRBD1 matches at 10 bases. J gave up 8 bases and V 4 bases, and 5 bases lay outside the gene matches. The CDR3 is 13 residues long. Germline CDR1 is SGHRS and CDR2 is YFSETQ. As DNA, the CDR3 is TGCGCCAGCAGCCCGGACAGGGGGGTAGGCTACACCTTC. This gives the protein CASSPDRGVGYTF.

This rearrangement joins TRBV4-3 to TRBJ1-3, with unresolved D. Trimming removed 1 base at V and 0 bases at J, with 10 bases between. Germline V gene lookup returns CDR1 LGHNA and CDR2 YSLEER. The CDR3 has 16 amino acids. CDR3 in DNA: TGCGCCAGCAGCCAAGTCACCAGACACTCTGGAAACACCATATATTTT. Its translation is CASSQVTRHSGNTIYF.

The chain links TRBV3-1 (or the pseudogene TRBV3-2) to TRBJ2-7; TRBD1 might be the D (8 bases). The V gene lost 4 bases and the J gene lost 4 bases, with 20 bases spanning the gap. Germline assignment: CDR1 LGHDT and CDR2 YNNKEL (reference sequence). The CDR3 contains 16 residues. The CDR3 nucleotides read TGTGCCAGCAGCCCGAGACAGGGGAGGGGGCATTACGAGCAGTACTTC. Translating gives CASSPRQGRGHYEQYF.

The rearrangement uses TRBV3-1 (or the pseudogene TRBV3-2) and TRBJ1-2; the match to TRBD1 covers 7 bases. The CDR3 consists of 15 residues. V trimming: 4 bases; J trimming: 5 bases; junction bases outside the gene matches: 10. Germline V gene data show CDR1 as LGHDT and CDR2 as YNNKEL (reference sequence). The CDR3 reads CASSRRDRSIYGYTF. For the CDR3, the DNA is TGTGCCAGCAGCCGCCGGGACAGATCGATTTATGGCTACACCTTC.

This clone came up a few times. The chain combines TRBV3-1 (or the pseudogene TRBV3-2) with TRBJ1-5; 7 nucleotides agree with TRBD1. CDR1 and CDR2 from the germline V gene are LGHDT and YNNKEL (reference sequence). This CDR3 is 14 amino acids long. The V gene end was trimmed by 0 bases and the J gene end by 13 bases; junction bases not matched to a gene: 9. The CDR3: CASSQEGGATPQHF. DNA for the CDR3: TGTGCCAGCAGCCAAGAAGGGGGCGCCACGCCTCAGCATTTT.

The V and J genes are TRBV19 and TRBJ2-7; 8 nucleotides align to TRBD1. V trimming: 5 bases; J trimming: 3 bases; junction bases outside the gene matches: 6. The CDR3 has 14 amino acids. Germline V gene lookup returns CDR1 LNHDA and CDR2 SQIVND (reference sequence). The CDR3 sequence is CASSPRQGNYEQYF. As DNA, the CDR3 is TGTGCCAGTAGTCCGCGACAGGGGAACTACGAGCAGTACTTC.

This clone was found once. The rearrangement links TRBV7-8 to TRBJ2-1; D might be TRBD1 (6 bases). Germline V gene data show CDR1 as SGHVS and CDR2 as FQNEAQ. CDR3 length: 18 amino acids. The V gene lost 5 bases and the J gene lost 0 bases, with 20 bases spanning the gap. The chain's CDR3 is CASSQRHGTQSSYNEQFF. The CDR3 nucleotides are TGTGCCAGCAGCCAACGACACGGGACACAGAGCTCCTACAATGAGCAGTTCTTC.

This chain uses TRBV6-5 with TRBJ2-7, with D uncertain. From germline, CDR1 is MNHEY and CDR2 SVGAGI. V was clipped by 6 bases and J by 6 bases, with 9 bases between them. The CDR3 length is 11 residues. The CDR3 nucleotides are TGTGCCAGCAGCTCGAGTGGCGAGCAGTACTTC. Amino acid sequence: CASSSSGEQYF.

The chain employs TRBV9 and TRBJ2-7; D may be TRBD2 (5 bases). The CDR3 has 13 amino acids. Trimming took 1 base from V and 3 from J, leaving 8 bases between them. Germline CDR1 reads SGDLS; CDR2 reads YYNGEE. The CDR3 DNA follows: TGTGCCAGCAGCGTAACCGGGAACTACGAGCAGTACTTC. It yields the protein CASSVTGNYEQYF.

The rearrangement links TRBV11-2 to TRBJ2-3; unclear D gene. Germline V gives CDR1 SGHAT, CDR2 FQNNGV. CDR3 length: 13 residues. V was pared by 2 bases and J by 5 bases, with 8 bases between. The CDR3 sequence is CASSLFERDTQYF. DNA for the CDR3: TGTGCCAGCAGCTTATTTGAGCGAGATACGCAGTATTTT.

This chain joins TRBV5-1 and TRBJ1-2, with TRBD1 as a possible D gene (6 bases). Deletions cut 4 bases from V and 5 bases from J, with 15 bases between. Germline values: CDR1 SGHRS, CDR2 YFSETQ. The CDR3 extends over 14 amino acids. Here the CDR3 DNA reads TGCGCCAGCAGCCCAGGGGAGCCTTTGTATGGCTACACCTTC. This sequence encodes CASSPGEPLYGYTF.

CDR3 sequence (DNA): TGTGCCAGCAGCGCAGGACAGGGTTCGGGTGAAAAACTGTTTTTT. This codes for CASSAGQGSGEKLFF. The V gene is TRBV9, the J gene TRBJ1-4; 8 bases agree with TRBD1. This CDR3 is built from 15 residues. Trimming at V came to 3 bases and at J to 7 bases, leaving 8 bases not matched to a gene. From germline, CDR1 is SGDLS and CDR2 YYNGEE.

J is TRBJ1-1 and V is TRBV19, with 7 nucleotides matching TRBD1. V was pared by 8 bases and J by 0 bases, with 12 bases of the junction left unmatched. Germline values: CDR1 LNHDA, CDR2 SQIVND (reference sequence). The length of the CDR3 is 16 residues. CDR3 bases: TGTGCCAGTCATTTCGACAGGGATCTTATGAACACTGAAGCTTTCTTT. It yields the protein CASHFDRDLMNTEAFF.

The chain joins TRBV19 to TRBJ1-1; the match to TRBD1 covers 9 bases. Germline CDR1 LNHDA, CDR2 SQIVND (reference sequence). CDR3 length: 16 amino acids. V shed 1 base and J 6 bases; nucleotides not matched to a gene: 9. CDR3 sequence (DNA): TGTGCCAGTAGTATAGGGAGACAGGGGGGAAGGGCTGAAGCTTTCTTT. This codes for CASSIGRQGGRAEAFF.

The chain is built from TRBV5-1 and TRBJ1-1; D not resolved. There are 14 residues in the CDR3. Per the germline V gene, CDR1 is SGHRS and CDR2 is YFSETQ. V was clipped by 4 bases and J by 0 bases, with 10 bases between them. CDR3 sequence (DNA): TGCGCCAGCAGCCCGCGGACTGTGAACACTGAAGCTTTCTTT. Translation: CASSPRTVNTEAFF.

V and J are TRBV7-2 and TRBJ1-5; TRBD1 is a possible D gene (5 bases). The ends were cut back, 5 bases at V and 3 bases at J, with 14 bases in the middle. Germline loops: CDR1 SGHTA, CDR2 FQGNSA. The CDR3 consists of 15 residues. For the CDR3, the DNA is TGTGCCAGCAGCGCACAGTCAGGGAACAATCAGCCCCAGCATTTT. This encodes CASSAQSGNNQPQHF. Complete variable domain (other parts from reference TRBV7-2 and TRBJ1-5): GAGVSQSPSNKVTEKGKDVELRCDPISGHTALYWYRQSLGQGLEFLIYFQGNSAPDKSGLPSDRFSAERTGGSVSTLTIQRTQQEDSAVYLCASSAQSGNNQPQHFGDGTRLSIL.